The 12 T cell receptor beta chains presented below share a single source sample, sequenced in a study of OX40 agonist ivuxolimab in advanced cancers. The assay was immunoSEQ multiplex PCR, and TCRdb's table has in-frame clones only and misses some. This repertoire shows 75,000 to 100,000 clones, about 91% found once; its top ten account for approximately 0.32%. The material was CD4+ or CD8+ T cells sorted from blood, obtained in a trial of the OX40 agonist ivuxolimab. The origin of the receptors is an adult with an advanced solid tumor such as melanoma, head and neck, liver or kidney cancer.

The V gene is TRBV5-4, the J gene TRBJ2-1; D is tentatively TRBD1 or TRBD2 (5 bases each). CDR1 and CDR2 (germline): SGHNT, YYREEE (reference sequence). Trimming removed 7 bases from V and 3 bases from J, with 20 bases in between. There are 16 residues in the CDR3. CDR3 bases: TGTGCCAGCTCGTGGGGCGGTGGGGGAAACTACAATGAGCAGTTCTTC. It is translated as CASSWGGGGNYNEQFF.

The CDR3 region is CASSLRWTGGFQETQYF. The CDR3 region has the DNA TGTGCCAGCAGCTTACGCTGGACAGGGGGCTTCCAAGAGACCCAGTACTTC. This chain joins TRBV5-4 and TRBJ2-5; the match to TRBD1 covers 11 bases. Trimming cost V 2 bases and J 1 base; bases outside gene matches: 7. The germline V gene encodes CDR1 SGHNT and CDR2 YYREEE (reference sequence). This CDR3 comprises 17 residues.

The rearrangement uses TRBV6-5 and TRBJ2-2; no definite D call. Germline V gives CDR1 MNHEY, CDR2 SVGAGI. The CDR3 consists of 14 residues. Trimming shortened V by 4 bases and J by 4 bases, and 10 bases separated the two germline ends. The CDR3 bases are TGTGCCAGCAGTTTCGGCATTTCCACCGGGGAGCTGTTTTTT. This translates into CASSFGISTGELFF.

The chain combines TRBV27 with TRBJ2-5; 8 nucleotides match TRBD1. The CDR3 is made up of 14 amino acids. V dropped 6 bases and J dropped 5; count of bases not matched to a gene: 8. Germline loops: CDR1 MNHEY, CDR2 SMNVEV (reference sequence). CDR3 DNA: TGTGCCAGCAGAGACACAGGGGGTGGGGAGACCCAGTACTTC. This gives the protein CASRDTGGGETQYF.

The chain joins TRBV6-5 to TRBJ1-3; perhaps TRBD1 as D (6 bases). Germline assignment: CDR1 MNHEY and CDR2 SVGAGI. The CDR3 covers 15 residues. Trimming took off 0 bases at V and 4 bases at J, with 10 bases between the two ends. Here the CDR3 reads CASSYSQGGGNTIYF. CDR3 bases: TGTGCCAGCAGTTACTCACAGGGTGGAGGAAACACCATATATTTT.

The J gene is TRBJ2-1, the V gene TRBV5-1; D may be TRBD2 (5 bases). Germline values: CDR1 SGHRS, CDR2 YFSETQ. CDR3 size: 12 residues. The ends were cut back, 4 bases at V and 7 bases at J, with 9 bases in the middle. Written as DNA, the CDR3 is TGCGCCAGCAGCCGACGGGGAAATGAGCAGTTCTTC. Amino acids: CASSRRGNEQFF.

V usage is TRBV4-2 and J usage is TRBJ2-7; D perhaps matches TRBD2 (6 bases). The germline V gene encodes CDR1 LGHNA and CDR2 YNFKEQ. The CDR3 runs 15 residues. The germline V and J ends were trimmed by 3 bases and 5 bases, with 17 bases remaining between them. This CDR3 reads CASSQSVGTWDEQYF. CDR3 DNA sequence: TGTGCCAGCAGCCAGTCGGTTGGGACTTGGGACGAGCAGTACTTC.

A note on this clone: This CDR3 is also generated by other DNA sequences in the sample. V gene TRBV19 combines with J gene TRBJ2-3; TRBD2 agrees at 10 bases. Germline assignment: CDR1 LNHDA and CDR2 SQIVND (reference sequence). The junction had 8 bases not matched to a gene; V was cut back by 6 bases and J by 2 bases. The CDR3 runs 16 residues. The CDR3 DNA reads as TGTGCCAGTAGCAGACTAGCGGGCTTACCCACAGATACGCAGTATTTT. This encodes CASSRLAGLPTDTQYF.

The V call is TRBV19, the J call TRBJ2-5; 8 positions agree with TRBD1. CDR1 and CDR2 (germline): LNHDA, SQIVND (reference sequence). The J segment lost 5 bases and the V segment lost 5 bases, leaving 19 bases of the junction unmatched. The CDR3 is 18 residues long. The CDR3 DNA sequence: TGTGCCAGTAGTCCCCGTCAGGGGGCGGTAACCACGTCCGAGACCCAGTACTTC. This translates into CASSPRQGAVTTSETQYF. Variable domain in full (rest from reference TRBV19 and TRBJ2-5): DGGITQSPKYLFRKEGQNVTLSCEQNLNHDAMYWYRQDPGQGLRLIYYSQIVNDFQKGDIAEGYSVSREKKESFPLTVTSAQKNPTAFYLCASSPRQGAVTTSETQYFGPGTRLLVL.

This chain joins TRBV9 and TRBJ2-3; TRBD2 agrees at 9 bases. The CDR3 is made up of 15 amino acids. The ends lost 0 bases at V and 5 bases at J; junction bases unmatched: 4. Germline V gene sequence: CDR1 SGDLS, CDR2 YYNGEE. The DNA for the CDR3 is TGTGCCAGCAGCGTAGTTAGCGGGAGTGTAGATACGCAGTATTTT. It is translated as CASSVVSGSVDTQYF.

This chain uses TRBV18 with TRBJ2-5; D is perhaps TRBD1 or TRBD2 (6 bases each). V was trimmed by 9 bases and J by 0 bases, leaving 23 bases between them. The germline V gene encodes CDR1 KGHSH and CDR2 LQKENI. The CDR3 runs to 17 residues. This chain's CDR3 is CASSYRGPETYQETQYF. The CDR3 DNA follows: TGTGCCAGTTCCTACCGGGGGCCTGAAACGTACCAAGAGACCCAGTACTTC.

This CDR3 reads CASSSWTSGTQETQYF. The CDR3 nucleotides read TGTGCCAGCAGTTCCTGGACTAGCGGAACCCAAGAGACCCAGTACTTC. The chain links TRBV27 to TRBJ2-5; 10 nucleotides match TRBD2. The CDR3 is 16 residues long. Germline V lookup: CDR1 MNHEY, CDR2 SMNVEV (reference sequence). Losses at the gene ends were 4 bases for V and 1 base for J; bases not matched to a gene: 6.